One sample yielded the 24 T cell receptor beta chains listed below, sequenced in a study of blood T cell repertoires in COVID-19. This table comes from immunoSEQ multiplex PCR, and its TCRdb copy is limited to in-frame clones, with some not included. Of 70,000 to 95,000 clones in the sample, more than 80% were seen once. The sample was peripheral blood. Receptors originate from a woman in her 70s with acute or convalescent COVID-19.

The chain is built from TRBV11-3 and TRBJ2-7, with 10 bases matching TRBD1. Germline V lookup: CDR1 SGHNT, CDR2 YENEEA. The junction had 7 bases not matched to a gene; V was cut back by 5 bases and J by 3 bases. CDR3 length: 15 residues. CDR3 region: CASSPQTGGYYEQYF. The CDR3 DNA reads TGTGCCAGCAGCCCTCAGACAGGGGGCTACTACGAGCAGTACTTC. Filled out from reference TRBV11-3 and TRBJ2-7, the complete variable domain reads EAGVVQSPRYKIIEKKQPVAFWCNPISGHNTLYWYLQNLGQGPELLIRYENEEAVDDSQLPKDRFSAERLKGVDSTLKIQPAELGDSAVYLCASSPQTGGYYEQYFGPGTRLTVT.

The chain has TRBV15 and TRBJ2-1; 7 nucleotides match TRBD2. The CDR3 runs 14 residues. V was pared by 1 base and J by 7 bases, with 4 bases of the junction left unmatched. Germline assignment: CDR1 LNHNV and CDR2 YYDKDF (reference sequence). CDR3 loop: CATSRGWGGNEQFF. The CDR3 bases are TGTGCCACCAGCAGAGGATGGGGGGGGAATGAGCAGTTCTTC.

Only one count was recorded for this clone. This chain uses TRBV10-2 with TRBJ1-1; the D gene is possibly TRBD1 (6 bases). The CDR3 has 15 residues. V was clipped by 3 bases and J by 3 bases, with 14 bases between them. The germline CDR1 and CDR2 sequences are WSHSY and SAAADI. The CDR3 coding sequence is TGCGCCAGCAGTGAAGCAGGGGTTGGGGACACTGAAGCTTTCTTT. Translating gives CASSEAGVGDTEAFF.

The chain couples TRBV12-3 or TRBV12-4 to TRBJ1-1, with a tentative D call TRBD1 (5 bases). CDR3 length: 13 amino acids. V was pared by 6 bases and J by 2 bases, with 10 bases between. The CDR3 reads CASSSDTNTEAFF. DNA of the CDR3: TGTGCCAGCAGCTCGGACACCAACACTGAAGCTTTCTTT.

This clone has only one observation. The CDR3 protein is CASSSRGRVTEAFF. CDR3 sequence (DNA): TGTGCCAGCAGTTCCAGGGGGCGCGTCACTGAAGCTTTCTTT. J is TRBJ1-1 and V is TRBV28; TRBD1 matches 8 bases. CDR3 length: 14 residues. V lost 4 bases, J lost 4 bases, and 5 bases stayed unmatched. CDR1 is MDHEN and CDR2 is SYDVKM in the germline V gene. Drawing the rest from reference TRBV28 and TRBJ1-1, the complete variable domain is DVKVTQSSRYLVKRTGEKVFLECVQDMDHENMFWYRQDPGLGLRLIYFSYDVKMKEKGDIPEGYSVSREKKERFSLILESASTNQTSMYLCASSSRGRVTEAFFGQGTRLTVV.

The chain couples TRBV19 to TRBJ2-7; D perhaps matches TRBD1 (6 bases). The CDR3 totals 14 residues. Between the trimmed V and J ends, which lost 6 bases and 2 bases, there was a span of 14 bases. Germline CDR1 LNHDA, CDR2 SQIVND (reference sequence). CDR3 DNA sequence: TGTGCCAGTAGCAGGGGCAGGGAAACCTACGAGCAGTACTTC. This translates into CASSRGRETYEQYF.

This chain links TRBV11-2 with TRBJ2-4, with 8 bases aligning to TRBD2. The V segment lost 5 bases and the J segment 14 bases; nucleotides outside the gene matches: 8. The V gene's germline CDR1 is SGHAT and CDR2 FQNNGV. The CDR3 totals 12 residues. The CDR3 protein is CASSPTSGAKYF. DNA for the CDR3: TGTGCCAGCAGCCCTACTAGCGGAGCTAAGTACTTC.

The chain carries TRBV19 and TRBJ1-2; perhaps TRBD1 as D (6 bases). The germline CDR1 and CDR2 sequences are LNHDA and SQIVND (reference sequence). Between the trimmed V and J ends, which lost 6 bases and 6 bases, there was a span of 11 bases. This CDR3 has 12 amino acids. CDR3 coding DNA: TGTGCCAGTAGGAAGACAGGCGATGGCTACACCTTC. This sequence encodes CASRKTGDGYTF.

This clone is deemed medium-sized. The CDR3 sequence is CASSAWTRKADEQYF. CDR3 DNA: TGCGCCAGCAGCGCATGGACACGAAAGGCCGACGAGCAGTACTTC. The rearrangement joins TRBV5-1 to TRBJ2-7; weak D call: TRBD1 (5 bases). The V end lost 4 bases, the J end lost 5 bases, and 19 bases lay between the germline ends. Germline V gene lookup returns CDR1 SGHRS and CDR2 YFSETQ. This CDR3 is 15 amino acids long.

The chain couples TRBV20-1 to TRBJ1-6, with D uncertain. The CDR3 has 14 amino acids. Germline V CDR1 and CDR2: DFQATT, SNEGSKA (reference sequence). The V gene lost 3 bases and the J gene lost 8 bases, with 14 bases spanning the gap. Here the CDR3 DNA reads TGCAGTGCTAGTTTTGCTGGCCCCCATTCACCCCTCCACTTT. Residues: CSASFAGPHSPLHF.

The chain uses TRBV5-6 and TRBJ2-4; the match to TRBD1 covers 8 bases. Germline V lookup: CDR1 SGHDT, CDR2 YYEEEE. V gave up 5 bases and J gave up 1 base; unmatched junction bases: 11. The CDR3 loop spans 17 amino acids. The CDR3 sequence: CASRRLTGVVAKNIQYF. The DNA for the CDR3 is TGTGCCAGCAGACGATTGACAGGGGTGGTGGCCAAAAACATTCAGTACTTC.

This chain uses TRBV11-2 with TRBJ1-4, with D perhaps matching TRBD1 (6 bases). The CDR3 has 14 residues. V shed 3 bases and J shed 4 bases, with 9 bases lying between them. The V gene's germline CDR1 is SGHAT and CDR2 FQNNGV. The CDR3 DNA is TGTGCCAGCAGCTTCCGGACAGTTAATGAAAAACTGTTTTTT. Amino acids: CASSFRTVNEKLFF.

The gene calls are TRBV6-5 and TRBJ1-1, with 8 positions matching TRBD1. Germline V gene data show CDR1 as MNHEY and CDR2 as SVGAGI. This CDR3 has 15 amino acids. The trim removed 5 bases at V and 3 bases at J, leaving 8 bases unmatched. The CDR3 nucleotides read TGTGCCAGCAGTCCCAGGGGGCAAGGGGACACTGAAGCTTTCTTT. Amino acids: CASSPRGQGDTEAFF.

The chain has TRBV10-3 and TRBJ2-7, with a weak D call TRBD1 (7 bases). The V and J ends lost 2 bases and 1 base respectively, with 12 bases between them. The CDR3 is made up of 15 amino acids. Per germline, CDR1 ENHRY and CDR2 SYGVKD. The CDR3 region has the DNA TGTGCCATCAGTGAGACAGGGGAGGATTCCTACGAGCAGTACTTC. This translates into CAISETGEDSYEQYF.

J is TRBJ2-7 and V is TRBV7-2, with TRBD2 as a possible D gene (5 bases). Germline V gene sequence: CDR1 SGHTA, CDR2 FQGNSA. Trimming shortened V by 1 base and J by 2 bases, and 12 bases separated the two germline ends. The CDR3 is 15 amino acids. CDR3 sequence reads: CASSLGRLTPYEQYF. In DNA, the CDR3 is TGTGCCAGCAGCTTAGGCCGACTAACCCCCTACGAGCAGTACTTC.

V gene TRBV28 combines with J gene TRBJ2-3; the match to TRBD2 covers 10 bases. The germline CDR1 and CDR2 sequences are MDHEN and SYDVKM. Trimming cost V 6 bases and J 6 bases; bases outside gene matches: 24. This CDR3 spans 20 amino acids. The CDR3 loop is CASRPGTLAIGLAGADTQYF. In nucleotides, the CDR3 is TGTGCCAGCAGACCCGGGACCCTGGCCATAGGCCTAGCGGGAGCCGATACGCAGTATTTT.

This clone was detected only once. This chain joins TRBV6-6 and TRBJ2-2, with D tentatively TRBD2 (5 bases). The germline V gene encodes CDR1 MNHNY and CDR2 SVGAGI (reference sequence). The CDR3 is made up of 14 amino acids. V lost 6 bases, J lost 7 bases, and 15 bases lay in between. The CDR3 sequence is CASRRLSEDGELFF. In DNA, the CDR3 is TGTGCCAGCAGAAGACTCTCGGAGGACGGGGAGCTGTTTTTT.

DNA for the CDR3: TGTGCCAGCAGATCACAGATCCTCGGGGCCCAGTACTTC. It is translated as CASRSQILGAQYF. The rearrangement uses TRBV28 and TRBJ2-5, with D tentatively TRBD2 (5 bases). This CDR3 comprises 13 residues. Looked up from germline, CDR1 is MDHEN and CDR2 is SYDVKM. Trimming stripped 6 bases from V and 9 bases from J, with 17 bases between.

The genes are TRBV5-1 and TRBJ1-2; D is uncertain. Germline V gives CDR1 SGHRS, CDR2 YFSETQ. V was clipped by 3 bases and J by 4 bases, with 10 bases between them. The CDR3 length is 13 residues. For the CDR3, the DNA is TGCGCCAGCAGCTCGGAGGGCCCCTATGGCTACACCTTC. Its protein product is CASSSEGPYGYTF.

This clone was detected once. The rearrangement links TRBV6-6 to TRBJ2-7; D gene uncertain. Trimming removed 7 bases from V and 0 bases from J, with 7 bases in between. The CDR3 has 12 residues. CDR1 is MNHNY, CDR2 SVGAGI, per germline (reference sequence). CDR3 residues: CASIGYSYEQYF. The CDR3 DNA is TGTGCCAGCATCGGGTACTCCTACGAGCAGTACTTC.

The V call is TRBV12-3 or TRBV12-4, the J call TRBJ1-1; 7 bases match TRBD1. The junction had 3 bases not matched to a gene; V was cut back by 6 bases and J by 5 bases. This CDR3 has 12 amino acids. CDR3 protein: CASRQGRTEAFF. CDR3 coding DNA: TGTGCCAGCAGACAGGGGAGGACTGAAGCTTTCTTT.

This rearrangement joins TRBV7-6 to TRBJ1-5; possible D gene TRBD1, 6 bases. This CDR3 contains 16 residues. The V end lost 5 bases, the J end lost 3 bases, and 17 bases lay between the germline ends. Per germline, CDR1 SGHVS and CDR2 FNYEAQ. CDR3 DNA sequence: TGTGCCAGCAGCCGTCCGGGACACGAGGTCAATCAGCCCCAGCATTTT. It yields the protein CASSRPGHEVNQPQHF.

V usage is TRBV30 and J usage is TRBJ2-1, with 11 bases fitting TRBD2. The germline V gene encodes CDR1 GTSNPN and CDR2 SVGIG (reference sequence). The CDR3 has 15 residues. V shed 0 bases, J shed 8 bases, and the junction held 6 bases outside the gene matches. CDR3 region: CAWSVPLAGGHEQFF. The CDR3 DNA follows: TGTGCCTGGAGTGTACCCCTAGCGGGAGGTCATGAGCAGTTCTTC. Supplemented by reference TRBV30 and TRBJ2-1, the full variable domain reads SQTIHQWPATLVQPVGSPLSLECTVEGTSNPNLYWYRQAAGRGLQLLFYSVGIGQISSEVPQNLSASRPQDRQFILSSKKLLLSDSGFYLCAWSVPLAGGHEQFFGPGTRLTVL.

The chain uses TRBV7-9 and TRBJ1-2; the D gene is possibly TRBD1 (5 bases). Germline V gene lookup returns CDR1 SEHNR and CDR2 FQNEAQ (reference sequence). This CDR3 comprises 16 residues. The ends were cut back, 5 bases at V and 4 bases at J, with 20 bases in the middle. CDR3 sequence reads: CASSPQGRRVGYGYTF. The CDR3 DNA is TGTGCCAGCAGCCCCCAGGGTAGGCGCGTCGGCTATGGCTACACCTTC.